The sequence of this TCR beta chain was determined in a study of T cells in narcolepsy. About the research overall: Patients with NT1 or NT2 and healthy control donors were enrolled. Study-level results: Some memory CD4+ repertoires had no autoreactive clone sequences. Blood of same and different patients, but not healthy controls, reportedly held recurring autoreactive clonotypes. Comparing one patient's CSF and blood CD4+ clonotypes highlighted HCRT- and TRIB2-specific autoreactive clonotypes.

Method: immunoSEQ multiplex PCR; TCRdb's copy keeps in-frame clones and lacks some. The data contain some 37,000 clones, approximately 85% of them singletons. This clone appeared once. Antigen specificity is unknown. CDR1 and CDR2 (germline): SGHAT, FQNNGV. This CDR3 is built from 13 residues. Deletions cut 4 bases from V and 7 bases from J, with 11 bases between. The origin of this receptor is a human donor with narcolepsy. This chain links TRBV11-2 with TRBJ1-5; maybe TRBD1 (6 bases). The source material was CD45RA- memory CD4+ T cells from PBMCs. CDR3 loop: CASSSDRSQPQHF. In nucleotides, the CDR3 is TGTGCCAGCAGCTCCGACAGGTCACAGCCCCAGCATTTT. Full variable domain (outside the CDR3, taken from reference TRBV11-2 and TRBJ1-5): EAGVAQSPRYKIIEKRQSVAFWCNPISGHATLYWYQQILGQGPKLLIQFQNNGVVDDSQLPKDRFSAERLKGVDSTLKIQPAKLEDSAVYLCASSSDRSQPQHFGDGTRLSIL.